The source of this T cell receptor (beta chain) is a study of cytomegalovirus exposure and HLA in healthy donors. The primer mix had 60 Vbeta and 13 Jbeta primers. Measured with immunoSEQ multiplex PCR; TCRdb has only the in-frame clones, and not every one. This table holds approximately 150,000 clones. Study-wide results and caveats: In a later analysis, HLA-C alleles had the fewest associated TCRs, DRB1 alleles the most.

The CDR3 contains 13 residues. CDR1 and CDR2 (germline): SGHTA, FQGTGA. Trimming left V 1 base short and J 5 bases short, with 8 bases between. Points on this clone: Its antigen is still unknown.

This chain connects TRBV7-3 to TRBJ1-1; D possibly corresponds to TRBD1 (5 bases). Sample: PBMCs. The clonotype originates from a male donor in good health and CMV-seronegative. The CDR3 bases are TGTGCCAGCAGCTTAAGGGGCCGAACTGAAGCTTTCTTT. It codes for CASSLRGRTEAFF.